Listed here are 29 T cell receptor beta chains from one sample, sequenced in a study of blood T cell repertoires in COVID-19. The assay was immunoSEQ multiplex PCR, and TCRdb's table has in-frame clones only and misses some. The table lists roughly 150,000 clones, more than 75% of them singletons. The specimen sequenced was peripheral blood. These receptors came from a man aged 60 to 69 who had recovered from COVID-19.

V gene TRBV19 combines with J gene TRBJ2-5, with TRBD1 matching over 7 bases. V trimming: 1 base; J trimming: 4 bases; junction bases outside the gene matches: 0. Germline-derived CDR1 and CDR2 are LNHDA and SQIVND (reference sequence). There are 13 residues in the CDR3. The CDR3 sequence is CASSIGQGETQYF. The CDR3 region has the DNA TGTGCCAGTAGTATAGGACAGGGAGAGACCCAGTACTTC.

The chain carries TRBV27 and TRBJ2-7; a possible D gene is TRBD2 (6 bases). Trimming shortened V by 5 bases and J by 3 bases, and 11 bases separated the two germline ends. The CDR3 is 13 amino acids. Germline-derived CDR1 and CDR2 are MNHEY and SMNVEV (reference sequence). The CDR3 spells CASSLREHYEQYF. The CDR3 bases are TGTGCCAGCAGTCTCCGGGAGCACTACGAGCAGTACTTC.

This CDR3 reads CASSPDQGGRGYTF. Written as DNA, the CDR3 is TGTGCCAGCAGCCCGGACCAGGGAGGCCGTGGCTACACCTTC. This chain connects TRBV5-4 to TRBJ1-2; a weak D match, TRBD1 (5 bases). The CDR3 loop spans 14 amino acids. The germline gives CDR1 SGHNT, CDR2 YYREEE (reference sequence). Trimming left V 4 bases short and J 7 bases short, with 17 bases between.

The V gene is TRBV30, the J gene TRBJ2-1; 8 nucleotides match TRBD1. The CDR3 contains 16 residues. Germline V gene data show CDR1 as GTSNPN and CDR2 as SVGIG (reference sequence). V shed 0 bases and J 6 bases; nucleotides not matched to a gene: 10. CDR3: CAWSVLGQGASNEQFF. In DNA, the CDR3 is TGTGCCTGGAGTGTATTAGGGCAGGGGGCGTCCAATGAGCAGTTCTTC. Looking up the rest from reference TRBV30 and TRBJ2-1 gives the full variable domain: SQTIHQWPATLVQPVGSPLSLECTVEGTSNPNLYWYRQAAGRGLQLLFYSVGIGQISSEVPQNLSASRPQDRQFILSSKKLLLSDSGFYLCAWSVLGQGASNEQFFGPGTRLTVL.

This clone appeared a few times. The rearrangement links TRBV4-3 to TRBJ2-3; the D gene is possibly TRBD2 (6 bases). The CDR3 sequence is 16 residues long. V was pared by 1 base and J by 2 bases, with 13 bases between. Germline V gene lookup returns CDR1 LGHNA and CDR2 YSLEER. CDR3 coding DNA: TGCGCCAGCAGCCAAGCCGGGACTTCTCTCACAGATACGCAGTATTTT. Amino acid sequence: CASSQAGTSLTDTQYF.

This clone showed up many times. The chain combines TRBV7-8 with TRBJ2-1; the match to TRBD2 covers 13 bases. Per the germline V gene, CDR1 is SGHVS and CDR2 is FQNEAQ. The CDR3 covers 15 residues. With 5 bases clipped from V and 6 bases from J, the junction kept 4 bases outside the gene matches. The CDR3 region is CASSPTSGRTNEQFF. In DNA form, the CDR3 reads TGTGCCAGCAGCCCGACTAGCGGGAGGACCAATGAGCAGTTCTTC.

This rearrangement joins TRBV9 to TRBJ2-1; D might be TRBD1 (5 bases). This CDR3 region has 15 residues. Germline V lookup: CDR1 SGDLS, CDR2 YYNGEE. V was clipped by 3 bases and J by 10 bases, with 20 bases between them. For the CDR3, the DNA is TGTGCCAGCAGCGCGGATCAGGGTACCTTCGAGGAGCAGTTCTTC. As protein: CASSADQGTFEEQFF.

There are a few counts of this clone. This chain connects TRBV9 to TRBJ2-7; TRBD2 matches 8 bases. Unmatched junction bases numbered 6, after V lost 1 base and J lost 3 bases. Germline CDR1 reads SGDLS; CDR2 reads YYNGEE. The CDR3 is 15 amino acids. The chain's CDR3 is CASSVRSGGLYEQYF. CDR3 in DNA: TGTGCCAGCAGCGTACGAAGCGGGGGTCTCTACGAGCAGTACTTC.

As concerns this clone: Its ends do not fully match the called genes, so a read error is possible. This rearrangement joins TRBV11-2 to TRBJ2-2; D is unclear. The CDR3 is 14 residues long. Germline CDR1 reads SGHAT; CDR2 reads FQNNGV. In nucleotides, the CDR3 is TGTGCCAGCGGCAGAATACATCCCACCCGGGAGCTGTTTTTT. Translation: CASGRIHPTRELFF.

This rearrangement joins TRBV2 to TRBJ2-7; the D gene is possibly TRBD2 (6 bases). The V and J ends lost 4 bases and 1 base respectively, with 11 bases between them. This CDR3 is 14 amino acids long. The germline V gene encodes CDR1 SNHLY and CDR2 FYNNEI. The CDR3 nucleotides are TGTGCCAGCAGTGTGGAGGGCCTGTCCTACGAGCAGTACTTC. It codes for CASSVEGLSYEQYF.

This sequence joins TRBV27 and TRBJ2-6; TRBD1 agrees at 7 bases. Germline CDR1 MNHEY, CDR2 SMNVEV (reference sequence). V was clipped by 2 bases and J by 2 bases; unmatched bases: 3. The CDR3 totals 16 residues. The CDR3 DNA reads as TGTGCCAGCAGTTTAGAGGGGGCTGCTGGGGCCAACGTCCTGACTTTC. It yields the protein CASSLEGAAGANVLTF.

This chain uses TRBV6-5 with TRBJ1-5; TRBD1 aligns across 10 bases. J was trimmed by 4 bases and V by 6 bases; bases with no gene match: 6. Germline V CDR1 and CDR2: MNHEY, SVGAGI. The CDR3 covers 15 residues. CDR3 protein: CASRQTGGPNQPQHF. The CDR3 bases are TGTGCCAGCAGACAGACAGGGGGCCCTAATCAGCCCCAGCATTTT.

This clone was found once. The chain joins TRBV18 to TRBJ2-3; TRBD2 matches 11 bases. Unmatched junction bases numbered 5, after V lost 2 bases and J lost 1 base. Germline-derived CDR1 and CDR2 are KGHSH and LQKENI. The CDR3 totals 17 residues. CDR3 nucleotides: TGTGCCAGCTCACCAGAGTTACTAGCGGGAGGCACAGATACGCAGTATTTT. Encoded protein: CASSPELLAGGTDTQYF.

In this sample, this clone turned up a few times. The chain couples TRBV9 to TRBJ2-1, with D possibly being TRBD1 (5 bases). Germline CDR1 SGDLS, CDR2 YYNGEE. Trimming shortened V by 2 bases and J by 6 bases, and 12 bases separated the two germline ends. This CDR3 spans 14 amino acids. This CDR3 is CASSVLSGPNEQFF. The CDR3 DNA reads as TGTGCCAGCAGCGTTCTGTCAGGGCCCAATGAGCAGTTCTTC.

The V gene is TRBV24-1, the J gene TRBJ2-6, with D unresolved. CDR3 size: 17 residues. The ends were cut back, 7 bases at V and 0 bases at J, with 15 bases in the middle. Germline V gene data show CDR1 as KGHDR and CDR2 as SFDVKD. CDR3 sequence: CATRPPAGDSGANVLTF. The CDR3 nucleotides read TGTGCCACCAGACCGCCGGCCGGAGACTCTGGGGCCAACGTCCTGACTTTC.

This clone was picked up many times. The chain combines TRBV5-1 with TRBJ2-7; 13 nucleotides match TRBD2. In germline, CDR1 is SGHRS, CDR2 YFSETQ. Germline trimming cut 6 bases from V and 5 bases from J; bases unmatched to any gene: 5. The CDR3 loop spans 14 amino acids. The DNA of the CDR3 is TGCGCCAGCACCCGGACTAGCGGGAGCAACGAGCAGTACTTC. Translation: CASTRTSGSNEQYF.

The rearrangement links TRBV6-5 to TRBJ2-7, with a weak D call TRBD2 (6 bases). Germline V CDR1 and CDR2: MNHEY, SVGAGI. Between the trimmed V and J ends, which lost 10 bases and 2 bases, there was a span of 18 bases. The CDR3 totals 14 residues. The CDR3 sequence is CATHMTSEAYEQYF. Here the CDR3 DNA reads TGTGCCACACATATGACTAGTGAAGCCTACGAGCAGTACTTC.

This clone came up once. The CDR3 loop is CASSVSGGDPRSETQYF. In nucleotides, the CDR3 is TGTGCCAGCAGCGTTTCGGGAGGGGACCCGCGGAGTGAGACCCAGTACTTC. The J gene is TRBJ2-5, the V gene TRBV9; the match to TRBD2 covers 8 bases. V lost 2 bases, J lost 5 bases, and 14 bases stayed unmatched. The CDR3 covers 17 residues. Germline V gene lookup returns CDR1 SGDLS and CDR2 YYNGEE.

A note on this clone: The germline gene is not matched at one end of the junction; a read error may be the cause. The chain couples TRBV24-1 to TRBJ2-7; 10 bases line up with TRBD1. The germline V gene encodes CDR1 KGHDR and CDR2 SFDVKD. CDR3 size: 15 residues. For the CDR3, the DNA is TGTGCCACCACTGATTCTAGGACAGGGGGCTACGAGCAGTACTTC. This sequence encodes CATTDSRTGGYEQYF.

The rearrangement links TRBV5-5 to TRBJ1-5, with 8 bases that match TRBD1. The CDR3 covers 16 residues. V was pared by 1 base and J by 2 bases, with 5 bases of the junction left unmatched. The V gene's germline CDR1 is SGHKS and CDR2 YYEKEE (reference sequence). The CDR3 DNA follows: TGTGCCAGCAGCTTGACAGGGGGAAACGGCAATCAGCCCCAGCATTTT. Encoded protein: CASSLTGGNGNQPQHF.

The table lists this clone with a few counts. The chain combines TRBV25-1 with TRBJ1-2; 8 nucleotides align to TRBD1. Germline CDR1 and CDR2: MGHDK and SYGVNS. The CDR3 totals 12 residues. The trim removed 4 bases at V and 7 bases at J, leaving 2 bases unmatched. The CDR3 is CASSATGAGYTF. CDR3 nucleotides: TGTGCCAGCAGTGCGACAGGGGCTGGCTACACCTTC.

The rearrangement links TRBV5-4 to TRBJ2-5; 10 bases are a match to TRBD1. Germline V lookup: CDR1 SGHNT, CDR2 YYREEE (reference sequence). This CDR3 has 14 amino acids. V trimming: 4 bases; J trimming: 5 bases; junction bases outside the gene matches: 5. CDR3 bases: TGTGCCAGCAGCAGCGGACAGGGGGTTGAGACCCAGTACTTC. Its translation is CASSSGQGVETQYF.

The chain joins TRBV5-1 to TRBJ2-7; TRBD1 is a possible D gene (5 bases). CDR3 length equals 15 residues. V lost 0 bases and J 4 bases, leaving 14 bases between the germline ends. Germline V gene sequence: CDR1 SGHRS, CDR2 YFSETQ. The CDR3 reads CASSLAADSAYEQYF. As DNA, the CDR3 is TGCGCCAGCAGCTTGGCCGCAGACAGCGCTTACGAGCAGTACTTC.

The chain has TRBV5-1 and TRBJ1-6; a weak D match, TRBD1 (6 bases). Between the trimmed V and J ends, which lost 4 bases and 8 bases, there was a span of 16 bases. Germline values: CDR1 SGHRS, CDR2 YFSETQ. The CDR3 sequence is 15 residues long. CDR3 DNA sequence: TGCGCCAGCAGCGCTGACCCAGGGGACGATTCACCCCTCCACTTT. Its protein product is CASSADPGDDSPLHF.

In this sample, this clone turned up once. CDR3 in amino acids: CASSVASGRGNYGYTF. DNA for the CDR3: TGTGCCAGCAGCGTAGCTTCGGGCAGGGGTAACTATGGCTACACCTTC. The gene calls are TRBV9 and TRBJ1-2, with D perhaps matching TRBD1 (6 bases). Germline CDR1 is SGDLS and CDR2 is YYNGEE. Trimming shortened V by 0 bases and J by 1 base, and 13 bases separated the two germline ends. CDR3 length equals 16 residues.

This chain uses TRBV11-3 with TRBJ2-2, with TRBD2 matching over 12 bases. Germline lookup yields CDR1 SGHNT and CDR2 YENEEA. This CDR3 has 17 amino acids. J gave up 3 bases and V 3 bases, and 5 bases lay outside the gene matches. CDR3 loop: CASSFTGTSGHTGELFF. In DNA form, the CDR3 reads TGTGCCAGCAGCTTTACCGGGACTAGCGGGCACACCGGGGAGCTGTTTTTT.

The V and J genes are TRBV28 and TRBJ2-2, with 7 bases fitting TRBD1. This CDR3 spans 15 amino acids. The J segment lost 0 bases and the V segment lost 5 bases, leaving 3 bases of the junction unmatched. In germline, CDR1 is MDHEN, CDR2 SYDVKM. CDR3: CASSPTGSNTGELFF. The CDR3, as DNA: TGTGCCAGCAGTCCGACAGGGTCGAACACCGGGGAGCTGTTTTTT. Combining the CDR3 with reference TRBV28 and TRBJ2-2 gives the whole variable domain DVKVTQSSRYLVKRTGEKVFLECVQDMDHENMFWYRQDPGLGLRLIYFSYDVKMKEKGDIPEGYSVSREKKERFSLILESASTNQTSMYLCASSPTGSNTGELFFGEGSRLTVL.

This clone was recorded many times. The V and J genes are TRBV4-1 and TRBJ1-2; D is possibly TRBD1 (6 bases). Trimming cost V 0 bases and J 4 bases, with 12 bases left between them. The CDR3 spans 15 residues. Germline lookup yields CDR1 MGHRA and CDR2 YSYEKL. CDR3 nucleotides: TGCGCCAGCAGCCAAGATAGAACAGGGCCCTATGGCTACACCTTC. It translates to CASSQDRTGPYGYTF.

The genes are TRBV11-2 and TRBJ2-5, with TRBD2 as a possible D gene (5 bases). The CDR3 runs 14 residues. V was shortened by 1 base and J by 4 bases, with 10 bases between the two germline ends. The germline V gene has CDR1 SGHAT and CDR2 FQNNGV. CDR3 sequence (DNA): TGTGCCAGCAGCTTAGCGTTTGCGGGAGAGACCCAGTACTTC. The encoded protein is CASSLAFAGETQYF.